Shown below are 8 T cell receptor beta chains from a single sample sequenced in a study of identical twins. TCRdb redid the calling of the 5' RACE reads with MiXCR, one entry per CDR3 protein. The repertoire consists of 570,000 or so distinct CDR3 sequences, with nearly 10% occurring once and the leading ten covering 2.5% to 3.5%. The same specimen was also included in a second study, on yellow fever vaccine responses in identical twins.

The sample comprised PBMCs. These receptors all come from a woman aged 18-30 years in good health.

J is TRBJ1-3 and V is TRBV7-2; D is uncertain. Trimming stripped 1 base from V and 5 bases from J, with 9 bases between. Germline loops: CDR1 SGHTA, CDR2 FQGNSA. This CDR3 contains 14 residues. The CDR3 DNA is TGTGCCAGCAGCTTAGACACAGCGAGAAACACCATATATTTT. It encodes CASSLDTARNTIYF.

This clonotype was recorded at least ten times. The gene calls are TRBV3-1 and TRBJ2-1; 10 bases map to TRBD2. Germline trimming cut 2 bases from V and 8 bases from J; bases unmatched to any gene: 12. There are 17 residues in the CDR3. In germline, CDR1 is LGHDT, CDR2 YNNKEL (reference sequence). CDR3 in amino acids: CASSQRLRAGGRDEQFF. CDR3 DNA: TGTGCCAGCAGCCAACGCCTTCGAGCGGGAGGGCGGGATGAGCAGTTCTTC.

Ten or more counts support this clonotype. The chain employs TRBV3-1 and TRBJ2-3; no reliable D call. In germline, CDR1 is LGHDT, CDR2 YNNKEL (reference sequence). The CDR3 is 15 amino acids. V gave up 4 bases and J gave up 2 bases, with 13 bases separating them. DNA of the CDR3: TGTGCCAGCAGCCCTCGACTGCAGCCCACAGATACGCAGTATTTT. This gives the protein CASSPRLQPTDTQYF.

This clonotype was recorded many times. The chain carries TRBV11-2 and TRBJ2-2; 13 nucleotides line up with TRBD2. Germline V CDR1 and CDR2: SGHAT, FQNNGV. Trimming removed 0 bases from V and 4 bases from J; junction bases left unmatched: 5. The CDR3 covers 18 residues. CDR3 nucleotide sequence: TGTGCCAGCAGCTTAGACAGGACTAGCGGGAGATTCACCGGGGAGCTGTTTTTT. Its protein is CASSLDRTSGRFTGELFF.

This clonotype was seen more than once but under ten times. This rearrangement joins TRBV18 to TRBJ2-3, with D tentatively TRBD1 (5 bases). This CDR3 region has 16 residues. The germline gives CDR1 KGHSH, CDR2 LQKENI. V was clipped by 2 bases and J by 2 bases, with 14 bases between them. Here the CDR3 DNA reads TGTGCCAGCTCACCATATAACGGACAAAACACAGATACGCAGTATTTT. Its protein product is CASSPYNGQNTDTQYF. The full variable domain, rest sourced from reference TRBV18 and TRBJ2-3, is NAGVMQNPRHLVRRRGQEARLRCSPMKGHSHVYWYRQLPEEGLKFMVYLQKENIIDESGMPKERFSAEFPKEGPSILRIQQVVRGDSAAYFCASSPYNGQNTDTQYFGPGTRLTVL.

This clonotype came up a few times. The chain has TRBV12-5 and TRBJ2-7; 7 bases agree with TRBD2. The CDR3 contains 13 residues. The V and J ends lost 1 base and 4 bases, in that order; junction bases with no gene match: 1. Germline CDR1 and CDR2: LGHNT and FRNRAP. This CDR3 reads CASGLAGGYEQYF. The CDR3 DNA follows: TGTGCTAGTGGTTTGGCCGGGGGGTACGAGCAGTACTTC.

V gene TRBV4-2 combines with J gene TRBJ2-7; possibly TRBD1 for D (6 bases). V shed 2 bases and J shed 5 bases, with 22 bases lying between them. Per the germline V gene, CDR1 is LGHNA and CDR2 is YNFKEQ. CDR3 length: 17 amino acids. Here the CDR3 DNA reads TGTGCCAGCAGCCAATCCGCCGGGACACCCGCTTCCGACGAGCAGTACTTC. This encodes CASSQSAGTPASDEQYF.

This chain connects TRBV7-2 to TRBJ2-5, with unresolved D. V was pared by 4 bases and J by 8 bases, with 11 bases between. Germline V CDR1 and CDR2: SGHTA, FQGNSA. The CDR3 sequence is 12 residues long. The CDR3 coding sequence is TGTGCCAGCAGCTCAAATATGCAAACCCAGTACTTC. Translated: CASSSNMQTQYF.